The 18 T cell receptor beta chains presented below share a single source sample, sequenced in a study of T cells in Graves' hyperthyroidism and ophthalmopathy. Researchers amplified the TCR beta CDR3 regions from RNA transcripts. First-round RT-PCR targeting the TCR CDR3 was performed with the HTBI primer set. TCRdb reprocessed the multiplex PCR reads with MiXCR, giving one entry per CDR3 protein. Of about 520,000 distinct CDR3 sequences in the sample, roughly a quarter were seen once. The sequenced sample was blood. The receptors here all came from a woman aged 25 to 45 with Graves' ophthalmopathy.

This clonotype was counted at least ten times. The CDR3 reads CASSLEGQDEQYF. CDR3 sequence (DNA): TGCGCCAGCAGCTTGGAGGGACAGGACGAGCAGTACTTC. V is TRBV5-1 and J is TRBJ2-7; the match to TRBD1 covers 8 bases. The ends lost 0 bases at V and 5 bases at J; junction bases unmatched: 1. Germline assignment: CDR1 SGHRS and CDR2 YFSETQ. This CDR3 is built from 13 residues. The variable domain in full, with the rest retrieved from reference TRBV5-1 and TRBJ2-7, is KAGVTQTPRYLIKTRGQQVTLSCSPISGHRSVSWYQQTPGQGLQFLFEYFSETQRNKGNFPGRFSGRQFSNSRSEMNVSTLELGDSALYLCASSLEGQDEQYFGPGTRLTVT.

This clonotype was seen repeatedly, ten times or more. The chain is built from TRBV30 and TRBJ1-5; no reliable D call. The germline V and J ends were trimmed by 2 bases and 5 bases, with 10 bases remaining between them. CDR3 length: 13 residues. Germline V gene lookup returns CDR1 GTSNPN and CDR2 SVGIG (reference sequence). CDR3 DNA sequence: TGTGCCTGGAGTCCCAGGAGGGATCAGCCCCAGCATTTT. Residues: CAWSPRRDQPQHF.

This clonotype appeared many times. DNA of the CDR3: TGTGCCAGCAGACGACAGGGCACTAACTATGGCTACACCTTC. This codes for CASRRQGTNYGYTF. The chain links TRBV6-5 to TRBJ1-2; TRBD1 agrees at 7 bases. Unmatched junction bases numbered 4, after V lost 6 bases and J lost 0 bases. The CDR3 contains 14 residues. The V gene's germline CDR1 is MNHEY and CDR2 SVGAGI.

This clonotype was seen repeatedly, ten times or more. The chain joins TRBV6-2 or TRBV6-3 to TRBJ2-2; 11 bases match TRBD2. Looked up from germline, CDR1 is MNHEY and CDR2 is SVGEGT. The J segment lost 1 base and the V segment lost 1 base, leaving 8 bases of the junction unmatched. The CDR3 length is 19 residues. CDR3 nucleotide sequence: TGTGCCAGCAGTTACTTCCCTGGACTAGCGGGCGGGAACACCGGGGAGCTGTTTTTT. Translation: CASSYFPGLAGGNTGELFF.

This rearrangement joins TRBV30 to TRBJ2-2; D not resolved. The germline V gene has CDR1 GTSNPN and CDR2 SVGIG (reference sequence). The CDR3 loop spans 13 amino acids. V gave up 3 bases and J gave up 7 bases, with 12 bases separating them. The CDR3 spells CAWREPNHGELFF. The CDR3 nucleotides read TGTGCCTGGAGAGAACCCAACCACGGGGAGCTGTTTTTT.

This clonotype was counted between two and nine times. The V call is TRBV6-1, the J call TRBJ2-3, with 10 bases lining up with TRBD1. From germline, CDR1 is MNHNS and CDR2 SASEGT. J lost 3 bases, V lost 0 bases, and 3 bases had no gene match. The CDR3 totals 16 residues. The CDR3 DNA reads TGTGCCAGCAGTGAAGCCCCGGGACAGGGGACAGATACGCAGTATTTT. Translating gives CASSEAPGQGTDTQYF.

A few counts support this clonotype. J is TRBJ2-2 and V is TRBV20-1; D is perhaps TRBD1 (6 bases). This CDR3 region has 14 residues. CDR1 is DFQATT, CDR2 SNEGSKA, per germline (reference sequence). The germline V and J ends were trimmed by 6 bases and 3 bases, with 14 bases remaining between them. In nucleotides, the CDR3 is TGCAGTGCAGTCGACAGGCCCCACACCGGGGAGCTGTTTTTT. Residues: CSAVDRPHTGELFF.

This sequence joins TRBV20-1 and TRBJ1-5, with D maybe TRBD1 (6 bases). This CDR3 spans 14 amino acids. Germline-derived CDR1 and CDR2 are DFQATT and SNEGSKA (reference sequence). Between the trimmed V and J ends, which lost 5 bases and 0 bases, there was a span of 11 bases. CDR3 in DNA: TGCAGTGCTTCACCAGGGGATAGCAATCAGCCCCAGCATTTT. This sequence encodes CSASPGDSNQPQHF.

As regards this clonotype: An end of the junction does not agree with germline; a read error may underlie this. The J gene is TRBJ2-7, the V gene TRBV9; 10 bases match TRBD2. Germline CDR1 reads SGDLS; CDR2 reads YYNGEE. There are 15 residues in the CDR3. The CDR3 loop reads CASSLSGGGSSEQYF. CDR3 DNA: TGTGCCAGCAGTCTCAGCGGGGGGGGTTCCTCCGAGCAGTACTTC.

This clonotype occurred a few times. The chain recombines TRBV6-1 with TRBJ2-7; D is uncertain. CDR3 length equals 15 residues. Trimming removed 0 bases from V and 2 bases from J, with 11 bases in between. Germline CDR1 MNHNS, CDR2 SASEGT. As DNA, the CDR3 is TGTGCCAGCAGTGAAGCGTCCGGTTGGGCCTACGAGCAGTACTTC. Encoded protein: CASSEASGWAYEQYF.

This clonotype appeared many times. This chain connects TRBV25-1 to TRBJ1-2; 11 bases fit TRBD1. Unmatched junction bases numbered 3, after V lost 5 bases and J lost 7 bases. This CDR3 is 13 amino acids long. The germline CDR1 and CDR2 sequences are MGHDK and SYGVNS. CDR3 in amino acids: CASSRTGGLGYTF. The CDR3 DNA reads as TGTGCCAGCAGTAGGACAGGGGGCCTTGGCTACACCTTC.

This clonotype was found many times. V gene TRBV6-2 or TRBV6-3 combines with J gene TRBJ1-2; D uncertain. Germline V lookup: CDR1 MNHEY, CDR2 SVGEGT. This CDR3 is 13 amino acids long. V was trimmed by 0 bases and J by 6 bases, leaving 8 bases between them. The CDR3 here is CASSYSRKDGYTF. DNA for the CDR3: TGTGCCAGCAGTTACTCGAGGAAAGATGGCTACACCTTC.

This clonotype appeared many times. J is TRBJ1-2 and V is TRBV6-5, with 7 positions matching TRBD1. With 5 bases clipped from V and 8 bases from J, the junction kept 11 bases outside the gene matches. Germline CDR1 and CDR2: MNHEY and SVGAGI. The CDR3 is 14 residues long. In DNA, the CDR3 is TGTGCCAGCAGTCAATCGGGACAGCGAAACGGCTACACCTTC. It yields the protein CASSQSGQRNGYTF.

This clonotype showed up many times. The rearrangement uses TRBV3-1 and TRBJ1-1; no firm D call. This CDR3 is 14 amino acids long. V lost 1 base to trimming and J lost 1 base, with 7 bases between them. Germline CDR1 and CDR2: LGHDT and YNNKEL (reference sequence). The CDR3 nucleotides are TGTGCCAGCAGCCAAGCCGGGAGGAACACTGAAGCTTTCTTT. Residues: CASSQAGRNTEAFF.

The chain couples TRBV7-3 to TRBJ1-2, with D perhaps matching TRBD1 (5 bases). Germline loops: CDR1 SGHTA, CDR2 FQGTGA. Trimming removed 0 bases at V and 8 bases at J, with 22 bases between. The CDR3 totals 17 residues. This CDR3 reads CASSLTPDPAGREGYTF. The CDR3 DNA sequence: TGTGCCAGCAGCTTAACCCCTGACCCAGCAGGGAGAGAGGGCTACACCTTC.

This clonotype was seen ten or more times. The chain couples TRBV7-8 to TRBJ2-7; D gene unclear. Germline assignment: CDR1 SGHVS and CDR2 FQNEAQ. This CDR3 contains 13 residues. Trimming cost V 11 bases and J 0 bases, with 14 bases left between them. The CDR3 loop reads CASRLSSSYEQYF. The CDR3 DNA sequence: TGTGCCTCACGGTTGAGTAGCTCCTACGAGCAGTACTTC.

On this clonotype itself: A read error may produce the germline difference seen at one junction end. This CDR3 is CASGQGQGREYGYTF. The CDR3 DNA follows: TGCGCCAGCGGCCAAGGCCAGGGGCGGGAATATGGCTACACCTTC. The gene calls are TRBV4-1 and TRBJ1-2; D may be TRBD1 (6 bases). CDR3 length: 15 residues. Germline V gene lookup returns CDR1 MGHRA and CDR2 YSYEKL.

This clonotype was recorded at least ten times. The chain is built from TRBV6-1 and TRBJ2-5, with 7 bases lining up with TRBD1. The CDR3 is made up of 15 amino acids. Losses at the gene ends were 5 bases for V and 0 bases for J; bases not matched to a gene: 6. The germline CDR1 and CDR2 sequences are MNHNS and SASEGT. Here the CDR3 reads CASSRQGWDQETQYF. CDR3 nucleotides: TGTGCCAGCAGTAGACAGGGTTGGGACCAAGAGACCCAGTACTTC.